Following are 32 T cell receptor beta chains from one sample sequenced in a study of shared clonotypes between healthy human individuals. The protocol was immunoSEQ multiplex PCR, while the TCRdb copy is restricted to in-frame clones and leaves out a portion. The sample lists millions of clones, about 95% occurring once. CD45RO negativity and positive selection for CCR7 defined naive CD8 cells, a population that excluded terminally differentiated effector memory CD45RA+ cells. The sample comprised naive CD8+ T cells sorted from blood. The receptor set was obtained from a man aged 18-30 years in good health.

The V call is TRBV2, the J call TRBJ2-1; possible D gene TRBD2, 5 bases. Looked up from germline, CDR1 is SNHLY and CDR2 is FYNNEI. The CDR3 consists of 15 residues. The ends were cut back, 6 bases at V and 0 bases at J, with 12 bases in the middle. The CDR3 here is CASREDFSSYNEQFF. The CDR3 DNA sequence: TGTGCCAGCAGGGAGGACTTTTCCTCCTACAATGAGCAGTTCTTC.

This clone showed up just once. Additional DNA sequences in this sample encode the identical CDR3. The V call is TRBV6-5, the J call TRBJ2-7, with TRBD1 matching 9 bases. V dropped 0 bases and J dropped 1; count of bases not matched to a gene: 1. The CDR3 is 15 residues long. The V gene's germline CDR1 is MNHEY and CDR2 SVGAGI. DNA for the CDR3: TGTGCCAGCAGTTACTCGGGGACAGGGTCCTACGAGCAGTACTTC. Protein product: CASSYSGTGSYEQYF.

This chain joins TRBV19 and TRBJ2-1; 8 bases fit TRBD2. With V trimmed by 5 bases and J by 4 bases, 4 bases remained unmatched. This CDR3 comprises 14 residues. Looked up from germline, CDR1 is LNHDA and CDR2 is SQIVND (reference sequence). This chain's CDR3 is CASSALAGYNEQFF. The CDR3 region has the DNA TGTGCCAGTAGTGCCTTAGCGGGGTACAATGAGCAGTTCTTC.

The chain has TRBV5-1 and TRBJ2-1; 8 bases fit TRBD2. The length of the CDR3 is 15 residues. Trimming took 0 bases from V and 8 from J; bases not matched to a gene: 7. The germline V gene encodes CDR1 SGHRS and CDR2 YFSETQ. In DNA form, the CDR3 reads TGCGCCAGCAGCTTGGGAAGCGGGAGCTTCTATGAGCAGTTCTTC. The encoded protein is CASSLGSGSFYEQFF.

This clone was seen a single time. A junction boundary mismatches the germline segment, possibly from a read error. V and J are TRBV27 and TRBJ2-5, with 11 bases fitting TRBD1. The CDR3 totals 16 residues. CDR1 is MNHEY, CDR2 SMNVEV, per germline (reference sequence). CDR3 in amino acids: CASSFWGQGDQETQYF. CDR3 nucleotide sequence: TGTGCCAGCAGTTTTTGGGGACAGGGGGACCAGGAGACCCAGTACTTC.

The chain employs TRBV2 and TRBJ2-5; TRBD1 aligns across 9 bases. From germline, CDR1 is SNHLY and CDR2 FYNNEI. The length of the CDR3 is 15 residues. J gave up 5 bases and V 7 bases, and 11 bases lay outside the gene matches. CDR3 residues: CASMGTGTWAETQYF. The CDR3 bases are TGTGCCAGCATGGGGACAGGGACTTGGGCGGAGACCCAGTACTTC.

DNA of the CDR3: TGTGCCAGCAGTACCAACACAGATACGCAGTATTTT. As protein: CASSTNTDTQYF. The chain couples TRBV27 to TRBJ2-3; D is unresolved. V was clipped by 5 bases and J by 2 bases, with 5 bases between them. The germline V gene encodes CDR1 MNHEY and CDR2 SMNVEV (reference sequence). This CDR3 has 12 amino acids.

The chain uses TRBV5-4 and TRBJ2-1; TRBD2 agrees at 9 bases. This CDR3 has 16 amino acids. Germline V CDR1 and CDR2: SGHNT, YYREEE (reference sequence). V gave up 3 bases and J gave up 2 bases; unmatched junction bases: 6. The CDR3 region is CASSSRASGAYNEQFF. The CDR3 nucleotides read TGTGCCAGCAGCTCGAGGGCTAGCGGGGCCTACAATGAGCAGTTCTTC.

V usage is TRBV21-1 and J usage is TRBJ1-2; TRBD1 is the table's D call, not checked against the DNA. TRBV21-1 is shown as a pseudogene. This CDR3 contains 16 residues. CDR3 loop: CASSVTLYRKTYGYTF. The CDR3 DNA sequence: TGTGCCAGCAGCGTAACTCTCTACAGAAAGACCTATGGCTACACCTTC.

The CDR3, as DNA: TGTGCCAGCAGCTCGCCGGACAGTTACAATGAGCAGTTCTTC. Its protein product is CASSSPDSYNEQFF. This chain uses TRBV7-2 with TRBJ2-1; a possible D gene is TRBD1 (6 bases). The germline gives CDR1 SGHTA, CDR2 FQGNSA. This CDR3 comprises 14 residues. The V and J ends lost 4 bases and 4 bases respectively, with 11 bases between them.

Concerning this clone: This specimen includes other DNA sequences encoding the same CDR3. The CDR3 DNA reads TGTGCCAGCAGCCTCCGGGACAGCAGAAACGAGCAGTACTTC. Protein: CASSLRDSRNEQYF. V usage is TRBV27 and J usage is TRBJ2-7, with 7 bases aligning to TRBD1. This CDR3 region has 14 residues. Germline V gene data show CDR1 as MNHEY and CDR2 as SMNVEV (reference sequence). The junction had 10 bases not matched to a gene; V was cut back by 6 bases and J by 5 bases.

CDR3 loop: CSVETSGTGELFF. For the CDR3, the DNA is TGCAGCGTTGAGACTAGCGGAACCGGGGAGCTGTTTTTT. The chain is built from TRBV29-1 and TRBJ2-2; 9 bases agree with TRBD2. Per germline, CDR1 SQVTM and CDR2 ANQGSEA. The CDR3 runs to 13 residues. The V gene end was trimmed by 3 bases and the J gene end by 5 bases; junction bases not matched to a gene: 1.

The J gene is TRBJ2-1, the V gene TRBV13; D remains unclear. CDR3 length: 15 residues. From germline, CDR1 is PRHDT and CDR2 FYEKMQ (reference sequence). The V end was cut by 5 bases, the J end by 0 bases, with 11 bases between. In DNA form, the CDR3 reads TGTGCCAGCAGCCGTGGATCAGGCTCCTACAATGAGCAGTTCTTC. Translating gives CASSRGSGSYNEQFF. The full variable domain, in which reference TRBV13 and TRBJ2-1 provide the parts outside the CDR3, is AAGVIQSPRHLIKEKRETATLKCYPIPRHDTVYWYQQGPGQDPQFLISFYEKMQSDKGSIPDRFSAQQFSDYHSELNMSSLELGDSALYFCASSRGSGSYNEQFFGPGTRLTVL.

The V call is TRBV2, the J call TRBJ1-1, with D possibly matching TRBD1 (5 bases). Germline CDR1 is SNHLY and CDR2 is FYNNEI. The germline V and J ends were trimmed by 8 bases and 6 bases, with 16 bases remaining between them. This CDR3 region has 13 residues. The CDR3 loop is CASPRGETPEAFF. The CDR3 DNA reads as TGTGCCAGCCCACGGGGCGAAACACCTGAAGCTTTCTTT.

This chain links TRBV28 with TRBJ1-5, with 7 bases that match TRBD1. V gave up 6 bases and J gave up 6 bases; unmatched junction bases: 11. CDR1 is MDHEN, CDR2 SYDVKM, per germline. The CDR3 totals 15 residues. CDR3 residues: CASRVEGAGFQPQHF. DNA for the CDR3: TGTGCCAGCAGGGTGGAGGGGGCGGGGTTTCAGCCCCAGCATTTT.

The rearrangement uses TRBV27 and TRBJ2-5; D is possibly TRBD1 (6 bases). This CDR3 region has 14 residues. V was shortened by 8 bases and J by 3 bases, with 16 bases between the two germline ends. Germline loops: CDR1 MNHEY, CDR2 SMNVEV (reference sequence). The CDR3 DNA follows: TGTGCCAGCCAGGGGCTCTGGGGCAAAGAGACCCAGTACTTC. It translates to CASQGLWGKETQYF.

The rearrangement links TRBV5-1 to TRBJ2-1, with TRBD2 matching over 11 bases. This CDR3 has 15 amino acids. Germline CDR1 and CDR2: SGHRS and YFSETQ. The J segment lost 5 bases and the V segment lost 4 bases, leaving 5 bases of the junction unmatched. DNA of the CDR3: TGCGCCAGCAGCGAAGGACTAGCGGGTAACAATGAGCAGTTCTTC. Translated, it gives CASSEGLAGNNEQFF.

V and J are TRBV4-1 and TRBJ2-5, with TRBD2 matching 11 bases. V lost 2 bases and J lost 3; bases outside the gene matches: 2. The germline CDR1 and CDR2 sequences are MGHRA and YSYEKL. The CDR3 has 15 residues. The CDR3 DNA is TGCGCCAGCAGCCAACTAGCGGGAGGAGAAGAGACCCAGTACTTC. It codes for CASSQLAGGEETQYF.

This rearrangement joins TRBV7-8 to TRBJ2-1; D not resolved. Germline values: CDR1 SGHVS, CDR2 FQNEAQ. Trimming stripped 1 base from V and 6 bases from J, with 16 bases between. The CDR3 has 16 amino acids. The CDR3 nucleotides read TGTGCCAGCAGCTTAGGCCGGCCTACGCCGGCCAATGAGCAGTTCTTC. Its protein is CASSLGRPTPANEQFF. Supplemented by reference TRBV7-8 and TRBJ2-1, the full variable domain reads GAGVSQSPRYKVAKRGQDVALRCDPISGHVSLFWYQQALGQGPEFLTYFQNEAQLDKSGLPSDRFFAERPEGSVSTLKIQRTQQEDSAVYLCASSLGRPTPANEQFFGPGTRLTVL.

The chain has TRBV5-4 and TRBJ1-1; 9 nucleotides match TRBD1. The CDR3 is 15 amino acids. CDR1 and CDR2 (germline): SGHNT, YYREEE (reference sequence). The V and J ends lost 0 bases and 6 bases, in that order; junction bases with no gene match: 6. DNA of the CDR3: TGTGCCAGCAGCTTGGTCGGGACAGGGTCGCCTGAAGCTTTCTTT. Amino acids: CASSLVGTGSPEAFF.

DNA of the CDR3: TGTGCCAGCAGTTACGCGACAGGCTATTACAATGAGCAGTTCTTC. As protein: CASSYATGYYNEQFF. The chain has TRBV6-5 and TRBJ2-1, with D possibly TRBD1 on 6 matching bases. Germline V CDR1 and CDR2: MNHEY, SVGAGI. This CDR3 spans 15 amino acids. Trimming removed 2 bases at V and 4 bases at J, with 12 bases between.

To note about this clone: This same CDR3 is encoded by further DNA sequences in the sample. This chain joins TRBV11-2 and TRBJ2-5; unclear D gene. Germline V gives CDR1 SGHAT, CDR2 FQNNGV. V was shortened by 1 base and J by 0 bases, with 3 bases between the two germline ends. The CDR3 spans 13 residues. Written as DNA, the CDR3 is TGTGCCAGCAGCTTAGGCTACCAAGAGACCCAGTACTTC. It yields the protein CASSLGYQETQYF.

The CDR3 protein is CASRRTGGRNYGYTF. CDR3 sequence (DNA): TGTGCCAGCAGGCGAACAGGGGGGCGGAACTATGGCTACACCTTC. The rearrangement joins TRBV6-5 to TRBJ1-2, with TRBD1 matching 8 bases. V lost 6 bases, J lost 2 bases, and 8 bases stayed unmatched. CDR3 length equals 15 residues. The germline gives CDR1 MNHEY, CDR2 SVGAGI.

The genes are TRBV4-1 and TRBJ2-2; TRBD2 is a possible D gene (5 bases). V dropped 3 bases and J dropped 1 base, with 12 bases sitting between them. This CDR3 has 16 residues. Germline V gives CDR1 MGHRA, CDR2 YSYEKL. The CDR3 loop reads CASSQDEDLNTGELFF. The CDR3 DNA follows: TGCGCCAGCAGCCAGGATGAGGACTTGAACACCGGGGAGCTGTTTTTT.

In the case of this clone: This sample also contains other DNA sequences that code for the same CDR3. The chain has TRBV27 and TRBJ2-7; no firm D call. Trimming shortened V by 5 bases and J by 0 bases, and 8 bases separated the two germline ends. CDR3 size: 13 residues. The V gene's germline CDR1 is MNHEY and CDR2 SMNVEV (reference sequence). CDR3 sequence (DNA): TGTGCCAGCAGTCCAGGTCTCTCCTACGAGCAGTACTTC. The encoded protein is CASSPGLSYEQYF.

The chain joins TRBV4-1 to TRBJ2-1, with D maybe TRBD1 (5 bases). V gave up 4 bases and J gave up 0 bases, with 10 bases separating them. Germline lookup yields CDR1 MGHRA and CDR2 YSYEKL. This CDR3 comprises 15 residues. The CDR3 sequence: CASSPTVTSYNEQFF. The CDR3 nucleotides read TGCGCCAGCAGCCCGACAGTCACCTCCTACAATGAGCAGTTCTTC.

The chain carries TRBV5-4 and TRBJ2-7; TRBD2 matches 7 bases. CDR3 size: 16 residues. Germline V gene data show CDR1 as SGHNT and CDR2 as YYREEE (reference sequence). The J segment lost 3 bases and the V segment lost 4 bases, leaving 13 bases of the junction unmatched. CDR3 DNA sequence: TGTGCCAGCAGCCCCCGAAGCGGGGCGACCCTCTACGAGCAGTACTTC. It specifies CASSPRSGATLYEQYF. The full variable domain, rest sourced from reference TRBV5-4 and TRBJ2-7, is ETGVTQSPTHLIKTRGQQVTLRCSSQSGHNTVSWYQQALGQGPQFIFQYYREEENGRGNFPPRFSGLQFPNYSSELNVNALELDDSALYLCASSPRSGATLYEQYFGPGTRLTVT.

The chain couples TRBV5-5 to TRBJ2-1; no firm D call. The germline V gene has CDR1 SGHKS and CDR2 YYEKEE (reference sequence). V dropped 0 bases and J dropped 2 bases, with 6 bases sitting between them. CDR3 length: 14 residues. The chain's CDR3 is CASSLEGAYNEQFF. The DNA for the CDR3 is TGTGCCAGCAGCTTGGAGGGTGCCTACAATGAGCAGTTCTTC.

J is TRBJ2-7 and V is TRBV7-8; TRBD2 might be the D (6 bases). Germline CDR1 reads SGHVS; CDR2 reads FQNEAQ. V was pared by 0 bases and J by 0 bases, with 15 bases between. The CDR3 extends over 17 amino acids. CDR3 nucleotide sequence: TGTGCCAGCAGCTTAGCGGGACTCAAATTTAGCTCCTACGAGCAGTACTTC. Residues: CASSLAGLKFSSYEQYF.

The genes are TRBV28 and TRBJ1-1; possibly TRBD1 for D (5 bases). Germline V lookup: CDR1 MDHEN, CDR2 SYDVKM. With 2 bases removed from V and 0 bases from J, the gap between germline ends came to 13 bases. This CDR3 spans 16 amino acids. CDR3 coding DNA: TGTGCCAGCAGTTTAGGGACGGGCGACATGAACACTGAAGCTTTCTTT. This codes for CASSLGTGDMNTEAFF.

In the case of this clone: Other nucleotide sequences from this sample produce the same CDR3. The rearrangement links TRBV27 to TRBJ2-1, with TRBD2 matching over 9 bases. Germline V CDR1 and CDR2: MNHEY, SMNVEV (reference sequence). The CDR3 covers 14 residues. Trimming removed 3 bases from V and 4 bases from J; junction bases left unmatched: 1. The CDR3 coding sequence is TGTGCCAGCAGTTTGGGACTAGCTTACAATGAGCAGTTCTTC. Its protein product is CASSLGLAYNEQFF.

The CDR3 bases are TGTGCCAGCAGCCTGGGACATCCCATGGGGTCCTACAATGAGCAGTTCTTC. Residues: CASSLGHPMGSYNEQFF. The V call is TRBV13, the J call TRBJ2-1; D perhaps matches TRBD1 (6 bases). Germline V CDR1 and CDR2: PRHDT, FYEKMQ (reference sequence). This CDR3 region has 17 residues. The V end was cut by 5 bases, the J end by 1 base, with 18 bases between.